Included here is one T cell receptor beta chain sequence, with context. Its target antigen remains unknown. The input lacks base qualities; no much larger clone sits a single base away. High-throughput TCR beta sequencing profiled peripheral blood CD8+ and CD4+ T cells from healthy donors, Susac syndrome patients and multiple sclerosis patients. The healthy donors served as controls matched for age and sex. Bulk CD8+ and CD4+ T cells were purified by magnetic negative isolation, whereas CD8+ TEMRA cells were enriched by FACS. Blood was drawn into EDTA tubes, processed within 24 hours, and PBMCs were isolated by density gradient centrifugation. PBMCs intended for TCR sequencing were frozen in liquid nitrogen and were later thawed in a 37 degrees C water bath. A purity of at least 90% was achieved for sorted or isolated CD4+, CD8+ and CD8+ TEMRA cells. RNA was extracted using the RNeasy kit, and roughly 0.5 to 1 microgram was reverse transcribed with random hexamers. The immunoSEQ multiplex PCR assay, which covers 54 Vbeta and 13 Jbeta segments, was used to amplify TCR beta CDR3 regions. PCR amplification bias was corrected using a synthetic template baseline for primer optimization and computational correction. Under the source paper's analysis protocol: Only productive sequences were kept, with reads annotated to V, D and J genes according to IMGT and analyzed in immunoSEQ Analyzer. Clonality was calculated as one minus the Shannon entropy normalized by log2 of the number of productive unique sequences. For each patient and control, public and private clones were evaluated among the 100 most prevalent clones. Susac-specific clones were defined as absent from healthy and MS cohorts, roughly 1,100 published viral clones and other ImmuneACCESS disease sequences. TCRdb passed the public sequencing reads through fastp at Q25 and MiXCR, retaining productive beta sequences. Each CDR3 protein appears once, grouped with its most common genes and DNA. The V and J calls were not made by the authors but by TCRdb's processing. The sample table shows 150,000 to 200,000 distinct CDR3 sequences, and over 85% are seen once. The top ten hold about 0.13% of the sample.

Counted from cysteine to phenylalanine, this CDR3 has 14 amino acids. Here the CDR3 DNA is all that survives: 42 bases in frame from base 1. V loses 5 bases of germline sequence and J loses 1 base, and the interval between the two ends is 11 bases. The germline V gene (reference sequence) sets CDR1 to SEHNR and CDR2 to FQNEAQ. The record originates from a study of CD8 T cells in Susac syndrome (dated by TCRdb to between 2018 and 2021). As for the study more broadly: Whether CD8+ T cell activation and differentiation in Susac syndrome was antigen driven was tested using repertoire sequencing. What the authors observed across the whole study: The TCR sequencing and HLA analysis was acknowledged to have included a relatively small number of individuals.

The specimen sequenced was CD4+ T cells from PBMCs. The rearrangement combines TRBV7-9 with TRBJ1-1, with the D gene not confidently named. The clonotype originates from a human donor in good health. The nucleotide sequence is TGTGCCAGCAGCCAGGAGTGGCAGAACACTGAAGCTTTCTTT. This sequence encodes CASSQEWQNTEAFF.